This record covers a single TCR beta chain. Antigen: not known. The sample is drawn from a study of blood T cells in healthy people across ages. General study points: The fall in TCR beta diversity per million T cells was roughly linear with age.

In each sample, at least 7 million PBMCs were isolated. Sample-barcoded 5' priming and a J-beta primer mix drove a second PCR of 7 to 11 cycles. Every sample gave at least 2.5 million paired-end reads containing CDR3. From the 5' RACE reads, TCRdb called clonotypes with MiXCR, one entry per CDR3 protein. Of about 780,000 distinct CDR3 sequences in the sample, about half were seen once. The V gene's germline CDR1 is SNHLY and CDR2 FYNNEI. V lost 6 bases, J lost 3 bases, and 17 bases lay in between. The CDR3 has 15 amino acids. The sequence was obtained from an elderly man in good health. Specimen: blood. V and J are TRBV2 and TRBJ2-5; D might be TRBD1 (6 bases). The CDR3 spells CASRDAFGGEETQYF. The CDR3, as DNA: TGTGCCAGCAGGGACGCCTTTGGGGGCGAAGAGACCCAGTACTTC.